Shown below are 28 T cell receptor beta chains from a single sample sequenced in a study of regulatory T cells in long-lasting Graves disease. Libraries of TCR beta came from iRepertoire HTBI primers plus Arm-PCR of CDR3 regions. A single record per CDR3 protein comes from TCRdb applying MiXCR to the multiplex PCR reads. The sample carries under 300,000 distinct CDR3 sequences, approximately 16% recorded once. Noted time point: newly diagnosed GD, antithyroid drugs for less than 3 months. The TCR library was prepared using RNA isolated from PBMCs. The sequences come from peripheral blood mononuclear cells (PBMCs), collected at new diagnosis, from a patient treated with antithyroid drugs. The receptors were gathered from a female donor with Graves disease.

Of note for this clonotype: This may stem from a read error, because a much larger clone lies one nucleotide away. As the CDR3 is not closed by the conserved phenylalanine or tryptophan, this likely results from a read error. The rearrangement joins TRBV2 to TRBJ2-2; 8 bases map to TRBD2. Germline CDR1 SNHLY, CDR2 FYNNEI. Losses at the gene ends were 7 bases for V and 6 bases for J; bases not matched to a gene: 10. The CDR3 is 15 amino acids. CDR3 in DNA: TGTGCCAGCATTTCCGGGGGGGATTGGGCCGGGGAGCTGTTTTCT. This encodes CASISGGDWAGELFS.

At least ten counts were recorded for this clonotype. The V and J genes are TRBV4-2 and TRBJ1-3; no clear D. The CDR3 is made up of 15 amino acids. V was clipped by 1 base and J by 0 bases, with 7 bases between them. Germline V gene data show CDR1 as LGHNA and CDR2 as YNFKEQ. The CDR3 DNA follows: TGTGCCAGCAGCCAAGTGGAGCCCTCTGGAAACACCATATATTTT. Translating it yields CASSQVEPSGNTIYF.

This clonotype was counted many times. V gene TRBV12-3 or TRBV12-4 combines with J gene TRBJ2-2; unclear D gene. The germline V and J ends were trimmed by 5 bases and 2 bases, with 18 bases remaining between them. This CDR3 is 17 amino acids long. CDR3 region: CASSPQAGRHNTGELFF. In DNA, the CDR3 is TGTGCCAGCAGTCCCCAGGCTGGTCGGCACAACACCGGGGAGCTGTTTTTT.

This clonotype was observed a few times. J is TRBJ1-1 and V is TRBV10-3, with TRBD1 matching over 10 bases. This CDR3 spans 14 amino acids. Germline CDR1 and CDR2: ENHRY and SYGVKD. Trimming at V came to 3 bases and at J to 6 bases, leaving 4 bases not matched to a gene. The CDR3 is CAISDGQGVSEAFF. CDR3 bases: TGTGCCATCAGTGACGGACAGGGGGTTTCTGAAGCTTTCTTT.

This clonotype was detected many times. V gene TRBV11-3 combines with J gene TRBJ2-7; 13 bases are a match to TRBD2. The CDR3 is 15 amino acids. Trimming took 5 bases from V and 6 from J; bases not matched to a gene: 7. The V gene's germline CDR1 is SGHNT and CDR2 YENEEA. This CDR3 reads CASSPTSGRGLEQYF. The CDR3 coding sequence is TGTGCCAGCAGCCCTACTAGCGGGAGGGGACTCGAGCAGTACTTC. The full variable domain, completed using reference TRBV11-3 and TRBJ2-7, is EAGVVQSPRYKIIEKKQPVAFWCNPISGHNTLYWYLQNLGQGPELLIRYENEEAVDDSQLPKDRFSAERLKGVDSTLKIQPAELGDSAVYLCASSPTSGRGLEQYFGPGTRLTVT.

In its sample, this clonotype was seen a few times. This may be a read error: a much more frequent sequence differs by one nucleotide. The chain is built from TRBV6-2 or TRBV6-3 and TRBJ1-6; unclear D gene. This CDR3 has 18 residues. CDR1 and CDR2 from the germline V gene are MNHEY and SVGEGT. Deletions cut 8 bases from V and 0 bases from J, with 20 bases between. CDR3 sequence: CASYGLGSLSSYNSPLHF. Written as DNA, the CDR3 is TGTGCCAGCTATGGTCTCGGGTCCCTGAGCTCCTATAATTCACCCCTCCACTTT.

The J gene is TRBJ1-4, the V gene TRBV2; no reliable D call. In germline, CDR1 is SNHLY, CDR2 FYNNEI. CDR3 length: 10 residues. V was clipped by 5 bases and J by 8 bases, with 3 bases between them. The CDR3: CASSWEKLFF. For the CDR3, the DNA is TGTGCCAGCAGTTGGGAAAAACTGTTTTTT. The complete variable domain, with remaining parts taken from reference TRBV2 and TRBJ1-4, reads EPEVTQTPSHQVTQMGQEVILRCVPISNHLYFYWYRQILGQKVEFLVSFYNNEISEKSEIFDDQFSVERPDGSNFTLKIRSTKLEDSAMYFCASSWEKLFFGSGTQLSVL.

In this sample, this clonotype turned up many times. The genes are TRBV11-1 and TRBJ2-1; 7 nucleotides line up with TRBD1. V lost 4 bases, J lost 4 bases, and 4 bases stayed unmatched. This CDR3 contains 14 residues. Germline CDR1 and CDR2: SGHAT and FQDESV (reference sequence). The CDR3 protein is CASSSGDSYNEQFF. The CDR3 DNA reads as TGTGCCAGCAGCTCCGGGGACAGTTACAATGAGCAGTTCTTC.

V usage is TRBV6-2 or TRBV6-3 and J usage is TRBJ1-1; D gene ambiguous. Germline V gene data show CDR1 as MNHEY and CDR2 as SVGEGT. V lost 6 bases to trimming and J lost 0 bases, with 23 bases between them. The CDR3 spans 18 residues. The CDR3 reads CASRVMWAQTRMNTEAFF. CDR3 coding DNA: TGTGCCAGCAGGGTAATGTGGGCCCAGACTCGTATGAACACTGAAGCTTTCTTT.

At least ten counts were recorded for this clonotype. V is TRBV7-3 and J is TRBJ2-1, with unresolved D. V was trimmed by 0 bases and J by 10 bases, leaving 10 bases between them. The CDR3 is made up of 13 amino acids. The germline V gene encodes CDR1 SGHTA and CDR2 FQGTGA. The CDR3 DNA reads TGTGCCAGCAGCTTAACAATTGGCCAGGAGCAGTTCTTC. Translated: CASSLTIGQEQFF.

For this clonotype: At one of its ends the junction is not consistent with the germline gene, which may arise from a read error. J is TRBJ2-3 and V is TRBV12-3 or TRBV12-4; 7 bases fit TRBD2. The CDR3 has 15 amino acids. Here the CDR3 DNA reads TGTGCCAGCCGTTTGGCGGGAGATGGCCCAGATACGCAGTATTTT. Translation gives CASRLAGDGPDTQYF.

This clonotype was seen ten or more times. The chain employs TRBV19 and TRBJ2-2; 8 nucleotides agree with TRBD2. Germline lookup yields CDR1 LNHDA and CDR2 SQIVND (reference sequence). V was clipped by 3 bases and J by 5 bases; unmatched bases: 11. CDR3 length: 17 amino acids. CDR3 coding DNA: TGTGCCAGTAGTATGAGTTCGGGAGGGCCGAGGACCGGGGAGCTGTTTTTT. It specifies CASSMSSGGPRTGELFF.

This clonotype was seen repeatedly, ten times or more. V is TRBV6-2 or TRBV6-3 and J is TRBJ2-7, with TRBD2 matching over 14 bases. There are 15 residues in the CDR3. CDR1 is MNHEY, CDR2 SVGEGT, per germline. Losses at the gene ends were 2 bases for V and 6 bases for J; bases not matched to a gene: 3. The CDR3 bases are TGTGCCAGCAGTTACGGGGGACTAGCGGGAGTCGAGCAGTACTTC. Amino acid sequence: CASSYGGLAGVEQYF.

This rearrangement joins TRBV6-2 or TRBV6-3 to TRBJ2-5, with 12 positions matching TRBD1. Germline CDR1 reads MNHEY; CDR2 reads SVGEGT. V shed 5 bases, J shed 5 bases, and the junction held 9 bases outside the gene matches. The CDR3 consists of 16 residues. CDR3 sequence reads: CASSGYGTGGFETQYF. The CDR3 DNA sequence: TGTGCCAGCAGTGGGTACGGGACAGGGGGCTTTGAGACCCAGTACTTC.

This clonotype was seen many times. DNA for the CDR3: TGTGCCAGCAGTTTCGTTGGATACACTGAAGCTTTCTTT. This sequence encodes CASSFVGYTEAFF. J is TRBJ1-1 and V is TRBV28; D remains unclear. The CDR3 totals 13 residues. Between the trimmed V and J ends, which lost 3 bases and 3 bases, there was a span of 8 bases. Looked up from germline, CDR1 is MDHEN and CDR2 is SYDVKM.

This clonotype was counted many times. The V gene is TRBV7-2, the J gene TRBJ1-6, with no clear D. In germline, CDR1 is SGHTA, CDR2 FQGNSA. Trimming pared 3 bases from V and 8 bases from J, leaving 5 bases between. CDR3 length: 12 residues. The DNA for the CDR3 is TGTGCCAGCAGCTTCAGTGATTCACCCCTCCACTTT. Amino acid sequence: CASSFSDSPLHF.

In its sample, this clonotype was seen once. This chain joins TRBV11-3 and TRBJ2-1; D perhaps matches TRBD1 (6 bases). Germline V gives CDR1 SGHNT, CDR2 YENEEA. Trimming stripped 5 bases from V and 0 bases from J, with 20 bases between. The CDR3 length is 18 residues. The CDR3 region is CASSPPRDGQSSYNEQFF. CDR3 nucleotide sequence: TGTGCCAGCAGCCCCCCCCGAGATGGACAGAGCTCCTACAATGAGCAGTTCTTC.

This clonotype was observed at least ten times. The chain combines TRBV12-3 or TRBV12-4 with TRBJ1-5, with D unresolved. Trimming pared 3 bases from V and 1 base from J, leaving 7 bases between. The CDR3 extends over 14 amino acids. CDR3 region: CASSLGSSNQPQHF. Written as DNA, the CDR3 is TGTGCCAGCAGTTTGGGGTCCAGCAATCAGCCCCAGCATTTT.

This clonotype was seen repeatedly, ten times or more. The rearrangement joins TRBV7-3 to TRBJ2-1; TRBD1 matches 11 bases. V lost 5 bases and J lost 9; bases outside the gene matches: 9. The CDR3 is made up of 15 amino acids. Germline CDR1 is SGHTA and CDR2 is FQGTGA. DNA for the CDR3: TGTGCCAGCAGCGCCGCTCCCGGGACAGGGGGTGAGCAGTTCTTC. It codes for CASSAAPGTGGEQFF.

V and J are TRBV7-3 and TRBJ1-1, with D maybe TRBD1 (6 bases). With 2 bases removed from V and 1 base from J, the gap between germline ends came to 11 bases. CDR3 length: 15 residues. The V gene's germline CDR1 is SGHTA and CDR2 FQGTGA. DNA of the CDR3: TGTGCCAGCAGCTTAGAGGGGACAAGGAACACTGAAGCTTTCTTT. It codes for CASSLEGTRNTEAFF.

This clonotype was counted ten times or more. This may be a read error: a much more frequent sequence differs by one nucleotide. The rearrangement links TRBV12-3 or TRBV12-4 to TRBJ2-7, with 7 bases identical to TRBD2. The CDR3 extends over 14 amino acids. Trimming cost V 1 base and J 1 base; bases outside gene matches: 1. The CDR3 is CASSLVGGSYEQYF. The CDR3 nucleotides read TGTGCCAGCAGTTTAGTCGGGGGGTCCTACGAGCAGTACTTC.

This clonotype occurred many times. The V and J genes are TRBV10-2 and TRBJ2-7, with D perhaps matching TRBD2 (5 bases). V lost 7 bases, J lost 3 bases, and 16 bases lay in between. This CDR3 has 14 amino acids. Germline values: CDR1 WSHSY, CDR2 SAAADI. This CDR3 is CASTQMGGGYEQYF. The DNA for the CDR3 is TGCGCCAGCACCCAAATGGGTGGAGGCTACGAGCAGTACTTC.

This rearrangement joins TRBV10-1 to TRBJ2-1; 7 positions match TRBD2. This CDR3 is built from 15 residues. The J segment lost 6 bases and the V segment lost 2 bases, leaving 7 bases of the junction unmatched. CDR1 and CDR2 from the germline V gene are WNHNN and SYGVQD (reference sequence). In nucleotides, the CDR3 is TGCGCCAGCAGTGAGAAAGGCGGGAGTGGCAATGAGCAGTTCTTC. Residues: CASSEKGGSGNEQFF.

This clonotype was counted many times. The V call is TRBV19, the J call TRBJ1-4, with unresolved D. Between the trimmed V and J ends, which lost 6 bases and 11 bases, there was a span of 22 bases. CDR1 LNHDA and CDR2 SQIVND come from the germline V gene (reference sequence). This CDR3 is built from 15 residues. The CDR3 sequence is CASSKSGLVVGKLFF. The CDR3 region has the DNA TGTGCCAGTAGCAAGTCCGGACTCGTCGTCGGCAAACTGTTTTTT.

CDR3 sequence (DNA): TGTGCCAGCAGCTTGGGGAATTCGGGCTGGAACACTGAAGCTTTCTTT. The encoded protein is CASSLGNSGWNTEAFF. The chain links TRBV7-8 to TRBJ1-1; D unresolved. This CDR3 has 16 amino acids. Germline V gene sequence: CDR1 SGHVS, CDR2 FQNEAQ. Trimming cost V 3 bases and J 1 base, with 15 bases left between them. Using reference TRBV7-8 and TRBJ1-1 for the parts outside the CDR3, the full variable domain is GAGVSQSPRYKVAKRGQDVALRCDPISGHVSLFWYQQALGQGPEFLTYFQNEAQLDKSGLPSDRFFAERPEGSVSTLKIQRTQQEDSAVYLCASSLGNSGWNTEAFFGQGTRLTVV.

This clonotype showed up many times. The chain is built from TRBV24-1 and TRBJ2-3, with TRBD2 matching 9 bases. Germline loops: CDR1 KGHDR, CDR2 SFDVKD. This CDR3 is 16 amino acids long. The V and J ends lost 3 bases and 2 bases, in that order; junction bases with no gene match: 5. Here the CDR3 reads CATSDRLAGYTDTQYF. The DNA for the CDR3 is TGTGCCACCAGTGATCGCCTAGCGGGGTACACAGATACGCAGTATTTT.

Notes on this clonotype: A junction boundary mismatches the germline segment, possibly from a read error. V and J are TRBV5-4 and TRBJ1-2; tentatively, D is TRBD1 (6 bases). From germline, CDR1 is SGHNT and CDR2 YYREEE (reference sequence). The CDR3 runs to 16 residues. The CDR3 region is CAISMGRTDSKYGYTF. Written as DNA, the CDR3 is TGTGCCATCTCCATGGGAAGGACAGACTCTAAGTATGGCTACACCTTC.

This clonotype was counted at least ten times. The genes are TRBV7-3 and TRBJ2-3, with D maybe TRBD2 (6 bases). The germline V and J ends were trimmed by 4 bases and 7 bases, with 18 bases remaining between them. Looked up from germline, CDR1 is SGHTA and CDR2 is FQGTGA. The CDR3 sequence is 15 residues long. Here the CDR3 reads CASSYSGGETNTQYF. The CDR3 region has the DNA TGTGCCAGCAGCTATAGCGGAGGGGAAACAAATACGCAGTATTTT.